The source of this T cell receptor (beta chain) is a study of T cells expressing NK-cell markers. Study background: Sorted CD3+CD56-NKG2C+, CD3+CD56+NKG2C- and CD3+CD56+NKG2C+ T cells were the source of the TCR beta repertoires. Regarding the study as a whole: Dominant NKG2C+ clonotype frequencies of about 1.0-8% of CD8+ T cells were measured in over 5 donors. Whether expanded NKG2C+ T cell clones were HCMV specific stayed uncertain.

A 5'RACE template switching approach incorporating UMIs was used to make TCR beta cDNA. TCRdb re-called the 5' RACE reads and gives one entry per CDR3 protein, without DNA. This table holds a few hundred thousand distinct CDR3 sequences. The germline V gene has CDR1 MNHNS and CDR2 SASEGT. The CDR3 has 17 residues. Remarks on this clonotype: Its specificity is unknown.

The sequence was obtained from a man aged 18-70 years in good health. The chain recombines TRBV6-1 with TRBJ2-3; TCRdb's D call, TRBD2, is unchecked because there is no DNA. Material for sequencing was blood T cells: a sorted CD56 or NKG2C T cell subset, CD4+ or CD8+ T cells, or bulk PBMC T cells (not recorded which). The CDR3 loop reads CASSESPAGGFTDTQYF.